Listed below are T cell receptor beta chains from one sample, sequenced in a study of T cell responses to AZD1222 COVID-19 vaccine. The table came from immunoSEQ multiplex PCR; TCRdb's copy has only in-frame clones and leaves some out. Among 120,000 to 150,000 clones listed, roughly 88% were seen once. Sequencing was performed on peripheral blood, taken 28 days after the second AZD1222 dose. These receptor sequences come from an adult who received the AZD1222 COVID-19 vaccine. Each CDR3 is given without its conserved first and last residue. The order of the fields is CDR3 length, V gene, CDR3 protein.

len: 12
v_gene: TRBV5-1
CDR3aa: ASSLPGSTDTQY

len: 12
v_gene: TRBV24-1
CDR3aa: ATSEGGRTDTQY

len: 11
v_gene: TRBV24-1
CDR3aa: ATSDPTSNEQF

len: 11
v_gene: TRBV10-3
CDR3aa: AISPGLPREQY

len: 11
v_gene: TRBV19
CDR3aa: ASSANRDTEAF

len: 14
v_gene: TRBV7-2
CDR3aa: ASSLKGSLMNTEAF

len: 10
v_gene: TRBV2
CDR3aa: ASSVANYGYT

len: 11
v_gene: TRBV5-1
CDR3aa: ASVGDHDNEQF

len: 14
v_gene: TRBV4-2
CDR3aa: ASSQDQVRFSYEQY

len: 13
v_gene: TRBV6-1
CDR3aa: ASSETSPGTADYT

len: 13
v_gene: TRBV3-1/TRBV3-2
CDR3aa: ASSLSPGALYEQY

len: 14
v_gene: TRBV4-2
CDR3aa: ASSLGSRQTYTEAF

len: 12
v_gene: TRBV18
CDR3aa: ASSPEGGNSPLH

len: 12
v_gene: TRBV7-9
CDR3aa: ASSFWGSYNEQF

len: 15
v_gene: TRBV7-8
CDR3aa: ASKYYRTSTGDNEQF

len: 12
v_gene: TRBV19
CDR3aa: ASSIRGANYGYT

len: 13
v_gene: TRBV9
CDR3aa: ASSAGRQGAEKLF

len: 13
v_gene: TRBV7-3
CDR3aa: ASSPRRGSYNEQF

len: 18
v_gene: TRBV6-2/TRBV6-3
CDR3aa: ASSSDLLDRGLFSREKLF

len: 12
v_gene: TRBV18
CDR3aa: ASSRGTGGGGYT

len: 11
v_gene: TRBV18
CDR3aa: ASSLTQDRGYT

len: 12
v_gene: TRBV6-5
CDR3aa: ASSLAGLTYEQY

len: 13
v_gene: TRBV6-1
CDR3aa: ASSEPGQVSYEQY

len: 12
v_gene: TRBV3-1/TRBV3-2
CDR3aa: ASSQDEGRGGYT

len: 12
v_gene: TRBV6-5
CDR3aa: ASSYGLADFEQF

len: 16
v_gene: TRBV27
CDR3aa: ASSFRLAGHSAAGELF

len: 13
v_gene: TRBV6-5
CDR3aa: ASRSGGLTNEKLF

len: 11
v_gene: TRBV7-8
CDR3aa: ASSLAQGYTIY

len: 13
v_gene: TRBV4-2
CDR3aa: ASSQDVDPEATQY

len: 11
v_gene: TRBV12-3/TRBV12-4
CDR3aa: ASSLSGDQPQH

len: 12
v_gene: TRBV6-5
CDR3aa: ASSYDNQGNEQF

len: 14
v_gene: TRBV28
CDR3aa: ASTSLSWGRSYEQY

len: 12
v_gene: TRBV27
CDR3aa: ASSLSGAHYGYT

len: 11
v_gene: TRBV5-1
CDR3aa: ASSPDSNTEAF

len: 13
v_gene: TRBV5-4
CDR3aa: ASSLALDREGGYT

len: 13
v_gene: TRBV21-1
CDR3aa: ASRRRGLVNQPQH

len: 12
v_gene: TRBV2
CDR3aa: ASSLSPPPWPQH

len: 12
v_gene: TRBV19
CDR3aa: ATRPGGGNEKLF

len: 9
v_gene: TRBV12-3/TRBV12-4
CDR3aa: ASSLGNTIY

len: 10
v_gene: TRBV28
CDR3aa: ASTGINGEAF

len: 10
v_gene: TRBV7-9
CDR3aa: ASSLNPGELF

len: 9
v_gene: TRBV20-1
CDR3aa: SASGNYGYT

len: 11
v_gene: TRBV6-2/TRBV6-3
CDR3aa: ASSYSGGYGYT

len: 13
v_gene: TRBV4-1
CDR3aa: ASSQPSGTVTEAF

len: 10
v_gene: TRBV9
CDR3aa: ASSGQGNTQY

len: 14
v_gene: TRBV6-5
CDR3aa: ASSYSRRAANSPLH

len: 11
v_gene: TRBV6-5
CDR3aa: ASRQGMNTEAF

len: 14
v_gene: TRBV3-1/TRBV3-2
CDR3aa: ASSQDFGGGTYEQY

len: 14
v_gene: TRBV7-8
CDR3aa: ASTPTWLKFYNEQF

len: 12
v_gene: TRBV7-2
CDR3aa: ASSPRQGMSEAF

len: 12
v_gene: TRBV6-6
CDR3aa: ASSYGGQGYEQY

len: 12
v_gene: TRBV18
CDR3aa: ASSRSVGAAEAF